The entry below describes one T cell receptor beta chain. Germline V gives CDR1 SEHNR, CDR2 FQNEAQ (reference sequence). The CDR3 consists of 13 residues. The V and J ends lost 8 bases and 12 bases respectively, with 20 bases between them. Participants reported their clinical history, and cohort assignment relied on those reports. This specimen belongs to a study of blood T cell repertoires in COVID-19. Study-wide context: Acute and convalescent COVID-19 specimens originated in the United States, Italy and Spain.

Authors' methods: Using reference gene primer amplification, nucleated cell counts were estimated. Sequenced by immunoSEQ multiplex PCR; TCRdb stores in-frame clones only, minus some. V, J and clone size are taken as reported in that table, and D and trimming were inferred from the DNA itself. Of about 220,000 clones listed, more than 80% are singletons. Sequencing was carried out using PBMCs or T cells enriched from blood (not recorded which). The V call is TRBV7-9, the J call TRBJ2-1; the D gene is possibly TRBD2 (6 bases). This sequence was found in a woman aged 18-29 years in a cohort exposed to, infected with or recovered from COVID-19 (not recorded which). CDR3 region: CASRSDPLGGQFF. In DNA, the CDR3 is TGTGCCAGCCGTAGCGACCCCCTGGGGGGGCAGTTCTTC.